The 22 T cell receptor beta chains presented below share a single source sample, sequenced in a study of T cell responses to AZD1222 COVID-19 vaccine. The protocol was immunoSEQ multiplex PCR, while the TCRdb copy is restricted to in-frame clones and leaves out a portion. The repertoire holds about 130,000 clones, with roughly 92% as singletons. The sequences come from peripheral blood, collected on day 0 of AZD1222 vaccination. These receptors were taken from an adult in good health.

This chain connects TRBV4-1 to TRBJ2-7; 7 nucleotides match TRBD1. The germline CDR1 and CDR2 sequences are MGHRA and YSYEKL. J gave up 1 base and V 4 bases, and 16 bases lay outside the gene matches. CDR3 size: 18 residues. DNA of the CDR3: TGCGCCAGCAGCCCTTTGCCCTCGACGGGACAGAGATCCTACGAGCAGTACTTC. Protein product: CASSPLPSTGQRSYEQYF.

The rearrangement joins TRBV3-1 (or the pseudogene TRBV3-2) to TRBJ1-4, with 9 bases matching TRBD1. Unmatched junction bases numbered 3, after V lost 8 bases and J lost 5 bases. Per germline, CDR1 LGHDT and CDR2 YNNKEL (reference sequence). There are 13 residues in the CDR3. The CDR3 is CASGQGFNEKLFF. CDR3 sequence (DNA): TGTGCCAGCGGACAGGGGTTCAATGAAAAACTGTTTTTT.

CDR3 in DNA: TGTGCCAGCAAAGTCGCAGGGGGCAGCTACGAGCAGTACTTC. Translation gives CASKVAGGSYEQYF. The J gene is TRBJ2-7, the V gene TRBV6-5; 8 bases are shared with TRBD1. The CDR3 consists of 14 residues. The trim removed 7 bases at V and 3 bases at J, leaving 8 bases unmatched. CDR1 and CDR2 (germline): MNHEY, SVGAGI.

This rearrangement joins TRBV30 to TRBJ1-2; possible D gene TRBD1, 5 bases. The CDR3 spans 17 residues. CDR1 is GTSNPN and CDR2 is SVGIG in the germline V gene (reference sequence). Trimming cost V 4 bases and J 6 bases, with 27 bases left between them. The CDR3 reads CAWTPRGRSLVVNGYTF. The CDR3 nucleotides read TGTGCCTGGACCCCAAGGGGCCGCTCCCTTGTGGTGAATGGCTACACCTTC.

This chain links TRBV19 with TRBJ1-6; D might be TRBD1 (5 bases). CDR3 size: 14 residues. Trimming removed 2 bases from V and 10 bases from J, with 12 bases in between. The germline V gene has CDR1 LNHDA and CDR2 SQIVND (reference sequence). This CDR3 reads CASSISRGGSPLHF. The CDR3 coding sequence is TGTGCCAGTAGTATATCGAGGGGCGGCTCACCCCTCCACTTT.

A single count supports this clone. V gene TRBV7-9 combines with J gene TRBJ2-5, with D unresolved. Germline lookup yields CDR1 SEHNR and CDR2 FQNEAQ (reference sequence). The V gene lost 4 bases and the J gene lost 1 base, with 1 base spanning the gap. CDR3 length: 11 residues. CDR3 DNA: TGTGCCAGCAGCTCCCAAGAGACCCAGTACTTC. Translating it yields CASSSQETQYF. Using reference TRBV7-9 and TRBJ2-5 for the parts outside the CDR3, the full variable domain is DTGVSQNPRHKITKRGQNVTFRCDPISEHNRLYWYRQTLGQGPEFLTYFQNEAQLEKSRLLSDRFSAERPKGSFSTLEIQRTEQGDSAMYLCASSSQETQYFGPGTRLLVL.

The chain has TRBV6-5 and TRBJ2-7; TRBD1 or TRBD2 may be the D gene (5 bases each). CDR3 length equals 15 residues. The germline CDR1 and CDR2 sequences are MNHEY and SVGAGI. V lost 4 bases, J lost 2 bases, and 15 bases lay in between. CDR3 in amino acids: CASSSPGRVTYEQYF. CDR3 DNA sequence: TGTGCCAGCAGTTCTCCGGGACGGGTCACCTACGAGCAGTACTTC.

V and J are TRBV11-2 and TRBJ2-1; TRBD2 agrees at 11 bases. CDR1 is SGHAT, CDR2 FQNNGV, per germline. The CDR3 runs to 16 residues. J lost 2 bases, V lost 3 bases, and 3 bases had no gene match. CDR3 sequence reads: CASSFELAGAYNEQFF. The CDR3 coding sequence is TGTGCCAGCAGCTTTGAACTAGCGGGGGCCTACAATGAGCAGTTCTTC.

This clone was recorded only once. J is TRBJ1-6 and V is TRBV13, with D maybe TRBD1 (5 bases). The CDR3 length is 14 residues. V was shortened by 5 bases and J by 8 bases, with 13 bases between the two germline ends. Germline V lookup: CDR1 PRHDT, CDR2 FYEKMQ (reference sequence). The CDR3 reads CASSPAGHHSPLHF. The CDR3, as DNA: TGTGCCAGCAGCCCCGCCGGACATCATTCACCCCTCCACTTT.

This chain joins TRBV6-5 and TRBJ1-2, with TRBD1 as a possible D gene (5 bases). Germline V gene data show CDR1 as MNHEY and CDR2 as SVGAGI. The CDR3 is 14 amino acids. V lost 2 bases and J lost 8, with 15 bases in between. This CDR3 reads CASSYGRGIGGYTF. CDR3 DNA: TGTGCCAGCAGTTACGGTAGGGGAATAGGCGGCTACACCTTC.

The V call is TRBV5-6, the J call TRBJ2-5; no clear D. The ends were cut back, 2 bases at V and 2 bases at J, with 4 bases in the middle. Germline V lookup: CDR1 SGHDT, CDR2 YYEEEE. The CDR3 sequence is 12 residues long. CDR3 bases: TGTGCCAGCAGCTTAGATCAAGAGACCCAGTACTTC. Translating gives CASSLDQETQYF.

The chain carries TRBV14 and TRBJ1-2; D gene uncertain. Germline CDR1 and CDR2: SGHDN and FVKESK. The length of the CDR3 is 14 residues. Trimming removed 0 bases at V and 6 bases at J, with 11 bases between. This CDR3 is CASSQENTAHGYTF. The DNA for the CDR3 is TGTGCCAGCAGCCAAGAAAACACGGCACATGGCTACACCTTC.

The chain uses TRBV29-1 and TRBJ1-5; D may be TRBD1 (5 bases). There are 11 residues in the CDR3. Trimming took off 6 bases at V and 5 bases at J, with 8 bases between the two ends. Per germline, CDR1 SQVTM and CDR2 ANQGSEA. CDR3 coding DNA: TGCAGCGTGGGGGAGTATCAGCCCCAGCATTTT. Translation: CSVGEYQPQHF. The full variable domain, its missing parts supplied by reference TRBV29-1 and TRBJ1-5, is SAVISQKPSRDICQRGTSLTIQCQVDSQVTMMFWYRQQPGQSLTLIATANQGSEATYESGFVIDKFPISRPNLTFSTLTVSNMSPEDSSIYLCSVGEYQPQHFGDGTRLSIL.

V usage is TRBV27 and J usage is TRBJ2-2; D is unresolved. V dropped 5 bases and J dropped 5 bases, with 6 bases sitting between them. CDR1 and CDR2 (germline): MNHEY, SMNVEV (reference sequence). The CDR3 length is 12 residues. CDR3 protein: CASSPLTGELFF. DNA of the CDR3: TGTGCCAGCAGTCCCTTGACCGGGGAGCTGTTTTTT.

The CDR3 DNA reads as TGTGCCAGCAGCCTCCGGACAGGGTTCAGCAATGAAAAACTGTTTTTT. Protein: CASSLRTGFSNEKLFF. This chain connects TRBV4-2 to TRBJ1-4; 8 bases line up with TRBD1. This CDR3 spans 16 amino acids. The germline V gene encodes CDR1 LGHNA and CDR2 YNFKEQ. V lost 4 bases, J lost 5 bases, and 9 bases stayed unmatched.

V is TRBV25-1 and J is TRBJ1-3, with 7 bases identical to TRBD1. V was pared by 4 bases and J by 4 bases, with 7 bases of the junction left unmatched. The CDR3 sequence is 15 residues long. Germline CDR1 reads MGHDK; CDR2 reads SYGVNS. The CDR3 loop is CASSGHRGDGNTIYF. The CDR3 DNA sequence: TGTGCCAGCAGTGGACACAGGGGCGACGGAAACACCATATATTTT.

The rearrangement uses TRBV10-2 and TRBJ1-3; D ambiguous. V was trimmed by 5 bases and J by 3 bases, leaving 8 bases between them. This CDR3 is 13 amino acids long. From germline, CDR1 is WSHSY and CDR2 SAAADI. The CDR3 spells CASSPGRGNTIYF. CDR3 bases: TGCGCCAGCAGTCCGGGCCGTGGAAACACCATATATTTT.

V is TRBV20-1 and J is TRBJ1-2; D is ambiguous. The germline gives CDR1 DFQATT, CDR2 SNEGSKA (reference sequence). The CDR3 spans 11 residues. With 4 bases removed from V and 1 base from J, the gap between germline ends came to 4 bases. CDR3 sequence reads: CSAKLNYGYTF. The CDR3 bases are TGCAGTGCTAAGCTTAACTATGGCTACACCTTC.

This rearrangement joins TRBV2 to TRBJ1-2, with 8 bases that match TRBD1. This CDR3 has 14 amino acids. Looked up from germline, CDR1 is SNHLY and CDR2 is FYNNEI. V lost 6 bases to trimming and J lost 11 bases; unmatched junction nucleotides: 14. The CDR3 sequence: CASSDPGQGPEYTF. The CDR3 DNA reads TGTGCCAGCAGCGACCCAGGACAGGGCCCGGAGTACACCTTC.

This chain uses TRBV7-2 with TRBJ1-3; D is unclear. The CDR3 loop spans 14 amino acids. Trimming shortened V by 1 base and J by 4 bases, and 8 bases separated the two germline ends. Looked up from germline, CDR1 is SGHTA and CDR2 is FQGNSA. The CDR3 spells CASSLVSGGNTIYF. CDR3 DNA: TGTGCCAGCAGCTTAGTCAGTGGGGGAAACACCATATATTTT.

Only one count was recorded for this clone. The chain's CDR3 is CASSKLGGSTEKLFF. The CDR3 coding sequence is TGTGCCAGCAGTAAATTAGGGGGCAGTACAGAAAAACTGTTTTTT. The rearrangement uses TRBV2 and TRBJ1-4; TRBD1 matches at 7 bases. CDR1 is SNHLY and CDR2 is FYNNEI in the germline V gene. The CDR3 extends over 15 amino acids. Germline trimming cut 5 bases from V and 8 bases from J; bases unmatched to any gene: 11.

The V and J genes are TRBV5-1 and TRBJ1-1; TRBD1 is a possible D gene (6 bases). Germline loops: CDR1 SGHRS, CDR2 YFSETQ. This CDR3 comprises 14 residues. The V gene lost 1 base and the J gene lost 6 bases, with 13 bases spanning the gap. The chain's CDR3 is CASSLLKEGAEAFF. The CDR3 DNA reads TGCGCCAGCAGCTTGTTAAAGGAGGGGGCTGAAGCTTTCTTT.